The text below deals with one T cell receptor (beta chain). Its specificity is unknown. An even split of each subset's genomic DNA across several immunoSEQ plates was performed. The method was immunoSEQ multiplex PCR; TCRdb's version includes in-frame clones alone and lacks a portion of them. The data contain 1,100,000 or so clones, about four fifths of them singletons. This record belongs to a study of shared clonotypes between healthy human individuals. General study points: Rarefaction revealed incomplete sorted-subset sequencing despite large depth. Sharing across a few donors was seen in 4% to 5% of naive CD4 clonotypes.

Every one of the donors was a Caucasian adult that lived in Nashville, Tennessee. Trimming left V 4 bases short and J 7 bases short, with 8 bases between. The CDR3 has 12 amino acids. In germline, CDR1 is ENHRY, CDR2 SYGVKD. The sequencing sample was made of memory CD4+ T cells from PBMCs. Specified subset: CD45RA-negative fraction. This sequence originates from a man between 18 and 29 years old in good health. Some clones in this sample may be carry-over from other donors' samples. The chain employs TRBV10-3 and TRBJ2-1; no firm D call. This CDR3 is CAISVSGNEQFF. CDR3 sequence (DNA): TGTGCCATCAGTGTAAGTGGTAATGAGCAGTTCTTC.